Reported below is one T cell receptor beta chain. The authors' processing: Researchers report that nucleated cell counts were estimated from reference gene primer amplification. Clones were read by immunoSEQ multiplex PCR, and TCRdb kept only the in-frame ones, dropping some. Clone size and the V and J calls come from that table; the DNA yielded D and trimming. Here the sample spans about 70,000 clones, approximately 85% being singletons. CDR3 length equals 13 residues. V shed 2 bases and J shed 5 bases, with 9 bases lying between them. The data are from a study of blood T cell repertoires in COVID-19. Overall study context: Acute and convalescent COVID-19 samples came from the United States, Italy and Spain.

The chain links TRBV12-3 or TRBV12-4 to TRBJ2-5; D perhaps matches TRBD2 (5 bases). The TCR was taken from a man aged 80 or over with acute or convalescent COVID-19. Sequenced: peripheral blood. CDR3 sequence (DNA): TGTGCCAGCAGTTTAAGGACGGGGGAGACCCAGTACTTC. It yields the protein CASSLRTGETQYF.